These 20 T cell receptor beta chains were sequenced from one sample in a study of blood T cell repertoires in COVID-19. Only in-frame clones appear in the TCRdb table, and some are missing; sequencing was by immunoSEQ multiplex PCR. The repertoire holds over 200,000 clones, with about 90% as singletons. Sequenced: peripheral blood. These receptors originate from a woman aged 50 to 60 with acute or convalescent COVID-19.

The chain links TRBV30 to TRBJ1-1; 9 bases are shared with TRBD1. CDR1 is GTSNPN, CDR2 SVGIG, per germline (reference sequence). The V gene end was trimmed by 6 bases and the J gene end by 4 bases; junction bases not matched to a gene: 9. This CDR3 spans 14 amino acids. CDR3 in amino acids: CACIRDRVTTEAFF. The CDR3 coding sequence is TGTGCCTGCATCCGGGACAGGGTCACCACTGAAGCTTTCTTT.

This rearrangement joins TRBV7-7 to TRBJ2-2; the D is unclear. V lost 1 base and J 4 bases, leaving 7 bases between the germline ends. This CDR3 has 14 residues. CDR1 and CDR2 from the germline V gene are SSHAT and FNYEAQ (reference sequence). The CDR3 DNA is TGTGCCAGCAGCTTAGAAGCAGGCACCGGGGAGCTGTTTTTT. Amino acid sequence: CASSLEAGTGELFF.

The chain uses TRBV7-9 and TRBJ1-4; no clear D gene. The CDR3 is 15 amino acids. Germline CDR1 SEHNR, CDR2 FQNEAQ (reference sequence). V lost 5 bases, J lost 1 base, and 11 bases lay in between. The CDR3 region has the DNA TGTGCCAGCAGCCCGCAGGTACAAACTAATGAAAAACTGTTTTTT. Translated, it gives CASSPQVQTNEKLFF.

This sequence joins TRBV6-5 and TRBJ1-4, with D unclear. The ends were cut back, 5 bases at V and 2 bases at J, with 9 bases in the middle. The CDR3 totals 14 residues. Germline V gene data show CDR1 as MNHEY and CDR2 as SVGAGI. The CDR3 region has the DNA TGTGCCAGCAGTCGGATGACTACTAATGAAAAACTGTTTTTT. Its translation is CASSRMTTNEKLFF.

This rearrangement joins TRBV28 to TRBJ1-5; D uncertain. Germline CDR1 reads MDHEN; CDR2 reads SYDVKM. This CDR3 has 15 residues. Trimming took off 2 bases at V and 6 bases at J, with 14 bases between the two ends. The CDR3 loop reads CASSLVHRMGQPQHF. DNA for the CDR3: TGTGCCAGCAGTTTAGTCCACAGAATGGGTCAGCCCCAGCATTTT. Together with reference TRBV28 and TRBJ1-5, the CDR3 gives the full variable domain: DVKVTQSSRYLVKRTGEKVFLECVQDMDHENMFWYRQDPGLGLRLIYFSYDVKMKEKGDIPEGYSVSREKKERFSLILESASTNQTSMYLCASSLVHRMGQPQHFGDGTRLSIL.

The chain couples TRBV18 to TRBJ2-5; D not certain. Germline V gene sequence: CDR1 KGHSH, CDR2 LQKENI. V lost 2 bases, J lost 2 bases, and 12 bases lay in between. This CDR3 comprises 15 residues. CDR3 sequence: CASSPGWAPQETQYF. Written as DNA, the CDR3 is TGTGCCAGCTCACCAGGTTGGGCTCCGCAAGAGACCCAGTACTTC. Complete variable domain (other parts from reference TRBV18 and TRBJ2-5): NAGVMQNPRHLVRRRGQEARLRCSPMKGHSHVYWYRQLPEEGLKFMVYLQKENIIDESGMPKERFSAEFPKEGPSILRIQQVVRGDSAAYFCASSPGWAPQETQYFGPGTRLLVL.

The chain links TRBV4-1 to TRBJ2-5, with 10 positions matching TRBD2. The CDR3 is 15 amino acids. V shed 8 bases and J 5 bases; nucleotides not matched to a gene: 11. Germline V gives CDR1 MGHRA, CDR2 YSYEKL. The CDR3 loop is CASAGAGGPLETQYF. CDR3 DNA sequence: TGCGCCAGCGCAGGAGCGGGAGGGCCCCTGGAGACCCAGTACTTC.

This clone came up a few times. The rearrangement joins TRBV27 to TRBJ2-1, with D unclear. The CDR3 runs to 14 residues. Germline values: CDR1 MNHEY, CDR2 SMNVEV (reference sequence). Trimming pared 4 bases from V and 9 bases from J, leaving 16 bases between. CDR3 protein: CASSSDITTTEQFF. The CDR3, as DNA: TGTGCCAGCAGTTCCGACATTACCACGACTGAGCAGTTCTTC.

This chain joins TRBV28 and TRBJ1-4; 9 bases are shared with TRBD1. Unmatched junction bases numbered 7, after V lost 5 bases and J lost 12 bases. Per germline, CDR1 MDHEN and CDR2 SYDVKM. CDR3 length equals 13 residues. CDR3 bases: TGTGCCAGCAGTCAAGGGACAGGGAGGGAACTGTTTTTT. Encoded protein: CASSQGTGRELFF.

This rearrangement joins TRBV7-3 to TRBJ2-1; the match to TRBD1 covers 9 bases. From germline, CDR1 is SGHTA and CDR2 FQGTGA. The V gene end was trimmed by 2 bases and the J gene end by 7 bases; junction bases not matched to a gene: 6. The CDR3 consists of 15 residues. CDR3 sequence reads: CASSLAGTGLNEQFF. The CDR3 coding sequence is TGTGCCAGCAGCTTAGCCGGGACAGGGTTAAATGAGCAGTTCTTC.

The chain is built from TRBV5-1 and TRBJ1-1; 8 nucleotides agree with TRBD1. The CDR3 is 13 amino acids. CDR1 and CDR2 from the germline V gene are SGHRS and YFSETQ. Trimming at V came to 4 bases and at J to 5 bases, leaving 4 bases not matched to a gene. Written as DNA, the CDR3 is TGCGCCAGCAGCCGACAGGGGAGAACTGAAGCTTTCTTT. It encodes CASSRQGRTEAFF.

This sequence joins TRBV18 and TRBJ1-1; 9 positions agree with TRBD1. After removal of 5 bases from V and 4 bases from J, the junction contained 2 bases not matched to a gene. This CDR3 has 13 residues. The V gene's germline CDR1 is KGHSH and CDR2 LQKENI. CDR3 loop: CASSSTGGTEAFF. The CDR3 DNA reads TGTGCCAGCTCATCGACAGGGGGCACTGAAGCTTTCTTT.

This chain connects TRBV4-2 to TRBJ2-3; 8 bases line up with TRBD2. The CDR3 runs 16 residues. In germline, CDR1 is LGHNA, CDR2 YNFKEQ. The J segment lost 2 bases and the V segment lost 6 bases, leaving 10 bases of the junction unmatched. The CDR3 DNA follows: TGTGCCAGCAGTAGCGGGACTACTACCGCCACAGATACGCAGTATTTT. Its protein product is CASSSGTTTATDTQYF.

The chain has TRBV28 and TRBJ2-4; maybe TRBD2 (5 bases). Germline CDR1 MDHEN, CDR2 SYDVKM. The CDR3 has 16 amino acids. V lost 5 bases, J lost 4 bases, and 18 bases lay in between. In nucleotides, the CDR3 is TGTGCCAGCAGTGAATACCAGGCGGGTTGGAAAAACATTCAGTACTTC. Protein product: CASSEYQAGWKNIQYF. Full variable domain (outside the CDR3, taken from reference TRBV28 and TRBJ2-4): DVKVTQSSRYLVKRTGEKVFLECVQDMDHENMFWYRQDPGLGLRLIYFSYDVKMKEKGDIPEGYSVSREKKERFSLILESASTNQTSMYLCASSEYQAGWKNIQYFGAGTRLSVL.

V usage is TRBV7-2 and J usage is TRBJ2-7; D remains ambiguous. The germline V and J ends were trimmed by 6 bases and 0 bases, with 9 bases remaining between them. From germline, CDR1 is SGHTA and CDR2 FQGNSA. CDR3 size: 13 residues. Here the CDR3 DNA reads TGTGCCAGCAGAGCCCCCCCCTCCTACGAGCAGTACTTC. This sequence encodes CASRAPPSYEQYF.

This chain uses TRBV29-1 with TRBJ1-6; no clear D. Trimming took 3 bases from V and 5 from J, leaving 11 bases between them. From germline, CDR1 is SQVTM and CDR2 ANQGSEA. The CDR3 sequence is 14 residues long. The CDR3 coding sequence is TGCAGCGTTGAGGGCAGCCCGGATAATTCACCCCTCCACTTT. Amino acids: CSVEGSPDNSPLHF.

The V gene is TRBV11-2, the J gene TRBJ1-4, with 8 bases that match TRBD1. The CDR3 has 15 amino acids. Losses at the gene ends were 5 bases for V and 7 bases for J; bases not matched to a gene: 9. Germline CDR1 is SGHAT and CDR2 is FQNNGV. In DNA, the CDR3 is TGTGCCAGCAGCCGACAGGGGCTTCAGACTGAAAAACTGTTTTTT. Translating gives CASSRQGLQTEKLFF.

The gene calls are TRBV21-1 and TRBJ1-2; TRBD1, the table's D call, lacks a check against the DNA. TRBV21-1 is a listed pseudogene. The CDR3 consists of 16 residues. CDR3 loop: CASSHRTSVRNYGYTF. CDR3 DNA: TGTGCCAGCAGCCACAGGACGTCCGTTAGAAACTATGGCTACACCTTC.

The rearrangement links TRBV28 to TRBJ2-5; TRBD1 matches 7 bases. V trimming: 3 bases; J trimming: 4 bases; junction bases outside the gene matches: 2. The CDR3 runs 13 residues. Looked up from germline, CDR1 is MDHEN and CDR2 is SYDVKM. In DNA, the CDR3 is TGTGCCAGCAGTTTTAGGGGGCGAGAGACCCAGTACTTC. Its protein is CASSFRGRETQYF.

This rearrangement joins TRBV5-1 to TRBJ2-4; 12 bases are shared with TRBD2. CDR1 is SGHRS and CDR2 is YFSETQ in the germline V gene. This CDR3 has 18 amino acids. V was pared by 0 bases and J by 0 bases, with 4 bases of the junction left unmatched. In DNA form, the CDR3 reads TGCGCCAGCAGCTTGGAGGCTAGCGGGAGGGTAGCCAAAAACATTCAGTACTTC. Translating gives CASSLEASGRVAKNIQYF.